Listed below are T cell receptor beta chains from one sample, sequenced in a study of spatial heterogeneity in lung cancer. In TCRdb, the 5' RACE reads were re-called with MiXCR into one record per CDR3 protein. The table shows approximately 49,000 distinct CDR3 sequences, with approximately 5% occurring only once. The material was PBMCs, obtained at surgery. The receptors here all came from a male donor with early-stage non-small cell lung cancer. CDR3s include the opening cysteine and the closing phenylalanine or tryptophan. The D gene is left open where the match is weak. Some rows mark clone size as missing; the rest say once, few, many or name a class of expanded clone.

D gene: -; J gene: TRBJ2-7; clone size: few; V gene: TRBV12-3/TRBV12-4; CDR3 DNA: TGTGCCAGCAGTTTGTGGGGAGACACCAGCGAGCAGTACTTC; CDR3 protein: CASSLWGDTSEQYF
D gene: TRBD2; J gene: TRBJ2-2; clone size: many; V gene: TRBV2; CDR3 DNA: TGTGCCAGCAGTGTCCCTAGCGGGCGCTCCACGAACACCGGGGAGCTGTTTTTT; CDR3 protein: CASSVPSGRSTNTGELFF
D gene: -; J gene: TRBJ2-1; clone size: few; V gene: TRBV19; CDR3 DNA: TGTGCCAGTAGGCAGGCTCCTACCTCCTACAATGAGCAGTTCTTC; CDR3 protein: CASRQAPTSYNEQFF
D gene: TRBD2; J gene: TRBJ2-3; clone size: many; V gene: TRBV20-1; CDR3 DNA: TGCAGTGCTGAACCGGGACTAGCGGGAGATACGCAGTATTTT; CDR3 protein: CSAEPGLAGDTQYF
D gene: -; J gene: TRBJ1-3; clone size: -; V gene: TRBV9; CDR3 DNA: TGTGCCAGCAGCCCCGGGGGGACTCGAGGAAACACCATATATTTT; CDR3 protein: CASSPGGTRGNTIYF
D gene: -; J gene: TRBJ2-7; clone size: many; V gene: TRBV27; CDR3 DNA: TGTGCCAGCAGTTTGGGACCCGAGCAGTACTTC; CDR3 protein: CASSLGPEQYF
D gene: -; J gene: TRBJ2-5; clone size: many; V gene: TRBV6-6; CDR3 DNA: TGTGCCAGCAGTGACAAACAAGAGACCCAGTACTTC; CDR3 protein: CASSDKQETQYF
D gene: -; J gene: TRBJ1-1; clone size: many; V gene: TRBV25-1; CDR3 DNA: TGTGCCAGCATTCCACCACGGGACGGGTTGAACACTGAAGCTTTCTTT; CDR3 protein: CASIPPRDGLNTEAFF
D gene: TRBD2; J gene: TRBJ2-1; clone size: many; V gene: TRBV6-5; CDR3 DNA: TGTGCCAGCCATCTTCACGGGAGGGACAATGAGCAGTTCTTC; CDR3 protein: CASHLHGRDNEQFF
D gene: TRBD2; J gene: TRBJ2-7; clone size: -; V gene: TRBV24-1; CDR3 DNA: TGTGCCACCAGTGAAGGCGGCGGGAGTAACGAGCAGTACTTC; CDR3 protein: CATSEGGGSNEQYF
D gene: -; J gene: TRBJ2-1; clone size: many; V gene: TRBV7-2; CDR3 DNA: TGTGCCAGCAGCTTAGACCGTTCGCTGGGGAATGAGCAGTTCTTC; CDR3 protein: CASSLDRSLGNEQFF
D gene: -; J gene: TRBJ1-2; clone size: many; V gene: TRBV6-6; CDR3 DNA: TGTGCCAGCAGTTTAGACTATGGCTACACCTTC; CDR3 protein: CASSLDYGYTF
D gene: -; J gene: TRBJ2-7; clone size: many; V gene: TRBV4-1; CDR3 DNA: TGCGCCAGCAGCCAAGTAGAGAACCCATCCTACGAGCAGTACTTC; CDR3 protein: CASSQVENPSYEQYF
D gene: -; J gene: TRBJ2-3; clone size: many; V gene: TRBV21-1; CDR3 DNA: TGTGCCAGCAGCCACGGGACAGGGAACCCCACTCCTAGCACAGATACGCAGTATTTT; CDR3 protein: CASSHGTGNPTPSTDTQYF
D gene: -; J gene: TRBJ2-5; clone size: many; V gene: TRBV5-1; CDR3 DNA: TGCGCCAGCAGCTTGGGGGTCCAAGAGACCCAGTACTTC; CDR3 protein: CASSLGVQETQYF
D gene: TRBD2; J gene: TRBJ2-7; clone size: many; V gene: TRBV6-1; CDR3 DNA: TGTGCCAGCAGTGACGGGAGGTCCTACGAGCAGTACTTC; CDR3 protein: CASSDGRSYEQYF
D gene: TRBD1; J gene: TRBJ2-2; clone size: many; V gene: TRBV7-9; CDR3 DNA: TGTGCCAGCAGTCCACCAGACAGGGGGAACACCGGGGAGCTGTTTTTT; CDR3 protein: CASSPPDRGNTGELFF
D gene: TRBD2; J gene: TRBJ2-3; clone size: few; V gene: TRBV9; CDR3 DNA: TGTGCCAGCAGCGTAGTCAGCGGGAATTCCCCAGATACGCAGTATTTT; CDR3 protein: CASSVVSGNSPDTQYF
D gene: -; J gene: TRBJ2-7; clone size: many; V gene: TRBV6-5; CDR3 DNA: TGTGCCAGCAGTTTCAGGGGAACCTACGAGCAGTACTTC; CDR3 protein: CASSFRGTYEQYF
D gene: -; J gene: TRBJ2-7; clone size: many; V gene: TRBV19; CDR3 DNA: TGTGCCAGTAGTGGACGGGCAGGTCGTGGGTCCGAGCAGTACTTC; CDR3 protein: CASSGRAGRGSEQYF
D gene: -; J gene: TRBJ1-1; clone size: many; V gene: TRBV12-3/TRBV12-4; CDR3 DNA: TGTGCCAGCGTTCCGGGGCTGAGGTACACTGAAGCTTTCTTT; CDR3 protein: CASVPGLRYTEAFF
D gene: -; J gene: TRBJ2-2; clone size: many; V gene: TRBV6-2/TRBV6-3; CDR3 DNA: TGTGCCAGCAGTCTCCCGGCGGGGGCTAGTGTCGGGGAGCTGTTTTTT; CDR3 protein: CASSLPAGASVGELFF
D gene: -; J gene: TRBJ1-2; clone size: many; V gene: TRBV18; CDR3 DNA: TGTGCCAGCTCAGCAAGCCAGCTTTCCTATGGCTACACCTTC; CDR3 protein: CASSASQLSYGYTF
D gene: TRBD2; J gene: TRBJ2-1; clone size: many; V gene: TRBV5-1; CDR3 DNA: TGCGCCAGCAGCTTGAACAGCGGGAGAGGGTTCGAGCAGTTCTTC; CDR3 protein: CASSLNSGRGFEQFF
D gene: TRBD2; J gene: TRBJ2-2; clone size: many; V gene: TRBV7-2; CDR3 DNA: TGTGCCAGCAGCCCCGGACTAGGTTCGAACACCGGGGAGCTGTTTTTT; CDR3 protein: CASSPGLGSNTGELFF
D gene: TRBD2; J gene: TRBJ2-5; clone size: many; V gene: TRBV6-5; CDR3 DNA: TGTGCCAGCAGTTACTCCAGGACTAGCGAAGAGACCCAGTACTTC; CDR3 protein: CASSYSRTSEETQYF
D gene: TRBD2; J gene: TRBJ2-3; clone size: many; V gene: TRBV7-8; CDR3 DNA: TGTGCCAGCAGCTCCCGACTAGCGGGAGATGTAGATACGCAGTATTTT; CDR3 protein: CASSSRLAGDVDTQYF
D gene: -; J gene: TRBJ1-4; clone size: many; V gene: TRBV18; CDR3 DNA: TGTGCCAGCTCACATCGGGACGGGAATGAAAAACTGTTTTTT; CDR3 protein: CASSHRDGNEKLFF
D gene: TRBD2; J gene: TRBJ2-3; clone size: many; V gene: TRBV5-1; CDR3 DNA: TGCGCCAGCAGCCTAACTAGCGGGAGTCCTCCTACGCAGTATTTT; CDR3 protein: CASSLTSGSPPTQYF
D gene: TRBD1; J gene: TRBJ2-3; clone size: many; V gene: TRBV10-3; CDR3 DNA: TGTGCCATTACGCCTGGACAGGGCAGCACAGATACGCAGTATTTT; CDR3 protein: CAITPGQGSTDTQYF
D gene: -; J gene: TRBJ2-7; clone size: -; V gene: TRBV27; CDR3 DNA: TGTGCCTGCAGTTTCCGGGGCGAGCAGTACTTC; CDR3 protein: CACSFRGEQYF
D gene: TRBD2; J gene: TRBJ2-5; clone size: many; V gene: TRBV12-3/TRBV12-4; CDR3 DNA: TGTGCCAGCCGCCCGGGAGGTCGAAGGGAGACCCAGTACTTC; CDR3 protein: CASRPGGRRETQYF
D gene: -; J gene: TRBJ2-3; clone size: many; V gene: TRBV29-1; CDR3 DNA: TGCAGCGTTGGGGACACCCAAGGGACAGATACGCAGTATTTT; CDR3 protein: CSVGDTQGTDTQYF
D gene: TRBD1; J gene: TRBJ2-4; clone size: many; V gene: TRBV5-6; CDR3 DNA: TGTGCCAGCAGCTCCGGACAGGGGGCTTGGGACATTCAGTACTTC; CDR3 protein: CASSSGQGAWDIQYF
D gene: TRBD2; J gene: TRBJ2-7; clone size: many; V gene: TRBV6-6; CDR3 DNA: TGTGCCAGCCAGGGACTAGCGGGAGCTTACGAGCAGTACTTC; CDR3 protein: CASQGLAGAYEQYF
D gene: -; J gene: TRBJ1-4; clone size: many; V gene: TRBV28; CDR3 DNA: TGTGCCAGCAGTGGTACTGGTCTCGAAAAACTGTTTTTT; CDR3 protein: CASSGTGLEKLFF
D gene: -; J gene: TRBJ2-1; clone size: few; V gene: TRBV18; CDR3 DNA: TGTGCCAGCTCACACACCCCGGCGGGGAGAGCGAACGATGAGCAGTTCTTC; CDR3 protein: CASSHTPAGRANDEQFF
D gene: TRBD2; J gene: TRBJ2-1; clone size: many; V gene: TRBV7-2; CDR3 DNA: TGTGCCAGCAGCACGGGACTAGCGGATTACAATGAGCAGTTCTTC; CDR3 protein: CASSTGLADYNEQFF
D gene: TRBD2; J gene: TRBJ2-1; clone size: many; V gene: TRBV6-2/TRBV6-3; CDR3 DNA: TGTGCCAGCAGAATGCTTAGCGGGAGATGGGATGAGCAGTTCTTC; CDR3 protein: CASRMLSGRWDEQFF
D gene: -; J gene: TRBJ2-5; clone size: many; V gene: TRBV10-3; CDR3 DNA: TGTGCCACCGGAGGGCGATCTCAAGAGACCCAGTACTTC; CDR3 protein: CATGGRSQETQYF
D gene: -; J gene: TRBJ2-3; clone size: many; V gene: TRBV11-1; CDR3 DNA: TGTGCCAGCAGCTTAGCAAGCTGGGTGGATACGCAGTATTTT; CDR3 protein: CASSLASWVDTQYF
D gene: -; J gene: TRBJ1-5; clone size: many; V gene: TRBV28; CDR3 DNA: TGTGCCAGCAGCCCCCCGGGGAGACAGCCCCAGCATTTT; CDR3 protein: CASSPPGRQPQHF
D gene: TRBD1; J gene: TRBJ2-7; clone size: many; V gene: TRBV3-1; CDR3 DNA: TGTGCCAGCAGCCAGGGGACAGGATCCTACGAGCAGTACTTC; CDR3 protein: CASSQGTGSYEQYF
D gene: -; J gene: TRBJ1-2; clone size: many; V gene: TRBV12-3/TRBV12-4; CDR3 DNA: TGTGCCAGCAGTTTAGACAGTAACTATGGCTACACCTTC; CDR3 protein: CASSLDSNYGYTF
D gene: -; J gene: TRBJ2-1; clone size: many; V gene: TRBV5-1; CDR3 DNA: TGCGCCAGCAGCTTGACGAACGGGTTGGGGGAGCAGTTCTTC; CDR3 protein: CASSLTNGLGEQFF
D gene: -; J gene: TRBJ1-5; clone size: few; V gene: TRBV6-1; CDR3 DNA: TGTGCCAGCATAAGGACGGGAAGCAATCAGCCCCAGCATTTT; CDR3 protein: CASIRTGSNQPQHF
D gene: -; J gene: TRBJ2-6; clone size: many; V gene: TRBV6-5; CDR3 DNA: TGTGCCAGCAGACTTTCATCTGGGGCCAACGTCCTGACTTTC; CDR3 protein: CASRLSSGANVLTF
D gene: TRBD1; J gene: TRBJ2-1; clone size: many; V gene: TRBV5-1; CDR3 DNA: TGCGCCAGCAGCCCGGGACAGGGCTCCTACAATGAGCAGTTCTTC; CDR3 protein: CASSPGQGSYNEQFF
D gene: -; J gene: TRBJ2-5; clone size: -; V gene: TRBV29-1; CDR3 DNA: TGCAGCGTTGAAGGAGGGGTGCGAGAGACCCAGTACTTC; CDR3 protein: CSVEGGVRETQYF
D gene: -; J gene: TRBJ2-1; clone size: many; V gene: TRBV7-9; CDR3 DNA: TGTGCCAGCAGCTCTCCCGGGAACGTATACAATGAGCAGTTCTTC; CDR3 protein: CASSSPGNVYNEQFF